The 7 T cell receptor beta chains below were found in one sample sequenced in a study of healthy donors' naive CD4 and CD8 T cells. Each TCR library used around 500 ng of total RNA and a linear amplification protocol. TCRdb re-called the reads through MiXCR, storing one row per CDR3 protein. This table holds 180,000 or so distinct CDR3 sequences, under 85% found once. Sequenced material: naive CD4+ and CD8+ T cells sorted from blood, pooled from several donors. These receptors were obtained from a pool of human donors in good health; the sample pools cells from several healthy donors.

V is TRBV19 and J is TRBJ2-1; D is perhaps TRBD1 or TRBD2 (5 bases each). The CDR3 extends over 18 amino acids. V was clipped by 5 bases and J by 7 bases, with 27 bases between them. CDR1 LNHDA and CDR2 SQIVND come from the germline V gene (reference sequence). The CDR3 nucleotides are TGTGCCAGTAGTCCAAAGCGGCTAGACAGTGGCTTATGGAATGAGCAGTTCTTC. It translates to CASSPKRLDSGLWNEQFF. The variable domain in full, with the rest retrieved from reference TRBV19 and TRBJ2-1, is DGGITQSPKYLFRKEGQNVTLSCEQNLNHDAMYWYRQDPGQGLRLIYYSQIVNDFQKGDIAEGYSVSREKKESFPLTVTSAQKNPTAFYLCASSPKRLDSGLWNEQFFGPGTRLTVL.

CDR3 protein: CSVLTSDRAGNTIYF. The CDR3 DNA reads TGCAGCGTTCTTACGTCGGACAGGGCTGGAAACACCATATATTTT. The chain links TRBV29-1 to TRBJ1-3, with TRBD1 matching 8 bases. From germline, CDR1 is SQVTM and CDR2 ANQGSEA. The CDR3 is 15 residues long. Losses at the gene ends were 5 bases for V and 2 bases for J; bases not matched to a gene: 8. The complete variable domain, with remaining parts taken from reference TRBV29-1 and TRBJ1-3, reads SAVISQKPSRDICQRGTSLTIQCQVDSQVTMMFWYRQQPGQSLTLIATANQGSEATYESGFVIDKFPISRPNLTFSTLTVSNMSPEDSSIYLCSVLTSDRAGNTIYFGEGSWLTVV.

The chain employs TRBV29-1 and TRBJ2-2; D remains unclear. The germline V gene encodes CDR1 SQVTM and CDR2 ANQGSEA. The V end lost 7 bases, the J end lost 7 bases, and 10 bases lay between the germline ends. There are 11 residues in the CDR3. The DNA of the CDR3 is TGCAGCGCCGCTTTAGACGGGGAGCTGTTTTTT. Translation gives CSAALDGELFF.

V is TRBV19 and J is TRBJ2-1; D is possibly TRBD2 (6 bases). The CDR3 loop spans 18 amino acids. Trimming took 7 bases from V and 3 from J, leaving 25 bases between them. Germline CDR1 and CDR2: LNHDA and SQIVND (reference sequence). The DNA of the CDR3 is TGTGCCAGTACTAACACCCTAGCGCCAGAGATGGACTACAATGAGCAGTTCTTC. Translation: CASTNTLAPEMDYNEQFF.

This clonotype was recorded only once. This chain links TRBV20-1 with TRBJ2-7, with D perhaps being TRBD1 or TRBD2 (5 bases each). CDR1 and CDR2 (germline): DFQATT, SNEGSKA (reference sequence). V gave up 3 bases and J gave up 0 bases, with 15 bases separating them. The CDR3 extends over 15 amino acids. CDR3 coding DNA: TGCAGTGCTAGTCCGCCCGGGACGGTCTCCTACGAGCAGTACTTC. This translates into CSASPPGTVSYEQYF.

V gene TRBV4-2 combines with J gene TRBJ2-7; no reliable D call. V was clipped by 1 base and J by 3 bases, with 13 bases between them. The CDR3 contains 15 residues. Germline lookup yields CDR1 LGHNA and CDR2 YNFKEQ. The DNA for the CDR3 is TGTGCCAGCAGCCAAGGGGTGCAGTTAGTCTACGAGCAGTACTTC. Translated, it gives CASSQGVQLVYEQYF.

The V gene is TRBV20-1, the J gene TRBJ2-7; unclear D gene. The V gene lost 1 base and the J gene lost 5 bases, with 18 bases spanning the gap. In germline, CDR1 is DFQATT, CDR2 SNEGSKA (reference sequence). The CDR3 extends over 15 amino acids. The CDR3 DNA reads TGCAGTGCTAGAGGGACCGAGACACAGCCCAACGAGCAGTACTTC. Translated, it gives CSARGTETQPNEQYF.